The 14 T cell receptor beta chains presented below share a single source sample, sequenced in a study of blood T cell repertoires in COVID-19. The data were produced by immunoSEQ multiplex PCR, yet TCRdb's version contains in-frame clones alone and is incomplete. The sample includes 30,000 to 45,000 clones, almost 90% of them seen just once. The sample comprised peripheral blood. The receptors derive from a woman between 65 and 79 years old with active COVID-19.

V usage is TRBV4-2 and J usage is TRBJ2-1; weak D call: TRBD1 (6 bases). Germline V CDR1 and CDR2: LGHNA, YNFKEQ. This CDR3 spans 16 amino acids. The V end was cut by 3 bases, the J end by 3 bases, with 15 bases between. CDR3 in amino acids: CASSQDSSGDYNEQFF. CDR3 bases: TGTGCCAGCAGCCAGGACAGTTCCGGGGACTACAATGAGCAGTTCTTC.

This chain links TRBV10-3 with TRBJ2-3; 8 positions match TRBD2. This CDR3 comprises 15 residues. J was trimmed by 4 bases and V by 1 base; bases with no gene match: 4. Germline V gene sequence: CDR1 ENHRY, CDR2 SYGVKD. The CDR3 is CAISEYAGGSDTQYF. The CDR3 DNA reads TGTGCCATCAGTGAGTACGCGGGGGGATCAGATACGCAGTATTTT.

The chain has TRBV18 and TRBJ1-1; D gene ambiguous. Trimming shortened V by 2 bases and J by 0 bases, and 4 bases separated the two germline ends. CDR1 is KGHSH, CDR2 LQKENI, per germline. The CDR3 runs to 13 residues. The DNA for the CDR3 is TGTGCCAGCTCACCAACTCTGAACACTGAAGCTTTCTTT. Protein sequence: CASSPTLNTEAFF.

This clone was seen once. The rearrangement joins TRBV6-5 to TRBJ1-5; the D is unclear. Trimming removed 5 bases from V and 9 bases from J, with 14 bases in between. The CDR3 is 13 amino acids. Germline CDR1 reads MNHEY; CDR2 reads SVGAGI. CDR3 nucleotide sequence: TGTGCCAGCAGTCCCAATGAGGGTTCGCCCCAGCATTTT. Translated: CASSPNEGSPQHF.

This chain uses TRBV28 with TRBJ2-2; D call uncertain. The CDR3 is 12 amino acids. V was cut by 8 bases and J by 6 bases, with 10 bases left in between. CDR1 and CDR2 from the germline V gene are MDHEN and SYDVKM. This CDR3 reads CASHVAAGELFF. The CDR3 DNA is TGTGCCAGCCATGTGGCGGCCGGGGAGCTGTTTTTT.

This chain joins TRBV2 and TRBJ2-3; D uncertain. The CDR3 is made up of 12 amino acids. Looked up from germline, CDR1 is SNHLY and CDR2 is FYNNEI. Between the trimmed V and J ends, which lost 1 base and 9 bases, there was a span of 8 bases. Here the CDR3 reads CASSEGQITQYF. CDR3 nucleotide sequence: TGTGCCAGCAGTGAAGGACAAATCACGCAGTATTTT.

The rearrangement uses TRBV7-2 and TRBJ2-7; maybe TRBD2 (6 bases). V lost 4 bases, J lost 9 bases, and 19 bases lay in between. From germline, CDR1 is SGHTA and CDR2 FQGNSA. The CDR3 consists of 14 residues. CDR3 region: CASSSNDRGVRQYF. In DNA form, the CDR3 reads TGTGCCAGCAGCTCAAATGACCGCGGGGTGAGGCAGTACTTC.

This clone has a single count. The gene calls are TRBV20-1 and TRBJ1-2; 9 bases line up with TRBD1. This CDR3 region has 11 residues. Germline assignment: CDR1 DFQATT and CDR2 SNEGSKA (reference sequence). The CDR3 region is CRPRTGDGYTF. CDR3 DNA sequence: TGCAGGCCTCGGACAGGGGACGGCTACACCTTC.

This chain connects TRBV10-3 to TRBJ1-4, with 11 bases matching TRBD1. Germline lookup yields CDR1 ENHRY and CDR2 SYGVKD. The CDR3 sequence is 14 residues long. Trimming cost V 4 bases and J 9 bases; bases outside gene matches: 4. In nucleotides, the CDR3 is TGTGCCATCAGTGGGGACAGGGGGAATCAAAAACTGTTTTTT. It is translated as CAISGDRGNQKLFF.

The rearrangement joins TRBV19 to TRBJ1-5; tentative D call: TRBD1 (5 bases). V was cut by 7 bases and J by 5 bases, with 18 bases left in between. Germline V gives CDR1 LNHDA, CDR2 SQIVND (reference sequence). The CDR3 runs to 15 residues. In DNA form, the CDR3 reads TGTGCCAGTACCCGGCGGGGGTTGGAAGATCAGCCCCAGCATTTT. This codes for CASTRRGLEDQPQHF.

The genes are TRBV3-1 (or the pseudogene TRBV3-2) and TRBJ1-3; D unresolved. The CDR3 extends over 15 amino acids. Trimming removed 4 bases at V and 8 bases at J, with 18 bases between. Germline V lookup: CDR1 LGHDT, CDR2 YNNKEL (reference sequence). The chain's CDR3 is CASSPRTRGWDTIYF. CDR3 nucleotide sequence: TGTGCCAGCAGCCCAAGGACCCGGGGATGGGACACCATATATTTT.

CDR3 protein: CASSPDRATTGELFF. The CDR3 bases are TGTGCCAGCAGCCCGGACAGGGCGACCACCGGGGAGCTGTTTTTT. The chain couples TRBV11-3 to TRBJ2-2, with 8 positions matching TRBD1. Germline V lookup: CDR1 SGHNT, CDR2 YENEEA. The CDR3 runs to 15 residues. V trimming: 5 bases; J trimming: 4 bases; junction bases outside the gene matches: 6.

The gene calls are TRBV29-1 and TRBJ2-1; 12 bases agree with TRBD2. CDR1 is SQVTM and CDR2 is ANQGSEA in the germline V gene. The CDR3 consists of 12 residues. Trimming at V came to 8 bases and at J to 10 bases, leaving 6 bases not matched to a gene. The CDR3 loop reads CSLAGGLGEQFF. The DNA for the CDR3 is TGCAGCCTAGCGGGGGGGCTCGGGGAGCAGTTCTTC.

The V gene is TRBV10-3, the J gene TRBJ1-1, with 7 bases lining up with TRBD1. Trimming cost V 6 bases and J 5 bases; bases outside gene matches: 6. CDR3 size: 13 residues. Germline assignment: CDR1 ENHRY and CDR2 SYGVKD. The CDR3 region has the DNA TGTGCCATCAGCCCAATGGGACAGACTGAAGCTTTCTTT. This encodes CAISPMGQTEAFF.